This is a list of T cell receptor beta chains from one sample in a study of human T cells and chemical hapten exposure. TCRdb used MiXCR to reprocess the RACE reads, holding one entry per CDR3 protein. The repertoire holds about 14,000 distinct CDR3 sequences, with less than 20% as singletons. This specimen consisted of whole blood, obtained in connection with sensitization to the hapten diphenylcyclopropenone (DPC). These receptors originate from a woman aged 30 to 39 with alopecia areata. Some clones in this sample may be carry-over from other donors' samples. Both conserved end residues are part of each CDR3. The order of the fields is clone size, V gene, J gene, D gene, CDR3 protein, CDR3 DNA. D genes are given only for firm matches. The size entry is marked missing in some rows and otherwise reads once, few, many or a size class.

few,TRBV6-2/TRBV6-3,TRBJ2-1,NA,CASSFGNEQFF,TGTGCCAGCAGTTTCGGGAATGAGCAGTTCTTC
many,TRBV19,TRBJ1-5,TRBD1,CASGGINQPQHF,TGTGCCTCAGGGGGAATCAATCAGCCCCAGCATTTT
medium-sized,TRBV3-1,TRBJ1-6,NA,CASSQDNSPLHF,TGTGCCAGCAGCCAGGATAATTCACCCCTCCACTTT
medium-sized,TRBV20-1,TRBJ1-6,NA,CSAKATGGSPLHF,TGCAGTGCTAAAGCGACGGGAGGTTCACCCCTCCACTTT
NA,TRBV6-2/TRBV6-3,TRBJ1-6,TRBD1,CASSYDGQDNSPLHF,TGTGCCAGCAGTTACGACGGACAGGATAATTCACCCCTCCACTTT
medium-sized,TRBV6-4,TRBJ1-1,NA,CASSDRIRSTEAFF,TGTGCCAGCAGTGACAGAATTCGCAGCACTGAAGCTTTCTTT
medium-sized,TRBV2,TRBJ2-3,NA,CASTLGGLDTQYF,TGTGCCAGCACCCTGGGGGGGCTAGATACGCAGTATTTT
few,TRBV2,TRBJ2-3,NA,CASSEGGGADTQYF,TGTGCCAGCAGTGAGGGGGGGGGCGCAGATACGCAGTATTTT
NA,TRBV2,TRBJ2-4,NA,CASSEALGQGLQYF,TGTGCCAGCAGTGAAGCGCTTGGGCAGGGCCTCCAGTACTTC
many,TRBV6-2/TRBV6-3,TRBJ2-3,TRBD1,CASSYDFTQGAADTQYF,TGTGCCAGCAGTTACGACTTTACACAGGGGGCTGCAGATACGCAGTATTTT
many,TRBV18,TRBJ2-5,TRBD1,CASSPQETGRIQETQYF,TGTGCCAGCTCACCACAGGAGACAGGGCGGATCCAAGAGACCCAGTACTTC
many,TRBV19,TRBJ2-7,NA,CASSIGSRVHEQYF,TGTGCCAGTAGTATAGGGTCCAGAGTCCACGAGCAGTACTTC
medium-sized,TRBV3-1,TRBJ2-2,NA,CASSQDISLAPRGELFF,TGTGCCAGCAGCCAAGATATTTCTTTAGCCCCCCGCGGGGAGCTGTTTTTT
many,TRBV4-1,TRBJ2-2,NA,CASSRTVNTGELFF,TGCGCCAGCAGCCGGACAGTAAACACCGGGGAGCTGTTTTTT
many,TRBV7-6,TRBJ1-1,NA,CASSSLRLGLTSEAFF,TGTGCCAGCAGCTCCCTAAGGTTAGGTCTGACGTCTGAAGCTTTCTTT
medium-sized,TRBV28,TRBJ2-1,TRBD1,CASGPFGTGATNEQFF,TGTGCCAGCGGACCTTTCGGGACAGGGGCCACTAATGAGCAGTTCTTC
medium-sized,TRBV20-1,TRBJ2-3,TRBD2,CSARDPGGAIDTQYF,TGCAGTGCTAGAGATCCCGGGGGGGCCATAGATACGCAGTATTTT
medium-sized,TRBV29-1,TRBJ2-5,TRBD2,CSVDGLAGSQETQYF,TGCAGCGTCGATGGACTAGCGGGGTCCCAAGAGACCCAGTACTTC
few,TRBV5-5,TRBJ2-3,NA,CASSWTGRATDTQYF,TGTGCCAGCAGCTGGACAGGGAGGGCAACAGATACGCAGTATTTT
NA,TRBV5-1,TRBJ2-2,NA,CASSLVGEPGTGELFF,TGCGCCAGCAGCTTGGTCGGTGAACCGGGCACCGGGGAGCTGTTTTTT
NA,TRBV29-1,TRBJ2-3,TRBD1,CSAEQGVRTDTQYF,TGCAGCGCCGAACAGGGGGTTCGCACAGATACGCAGTATTTT
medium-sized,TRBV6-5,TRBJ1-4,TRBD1,CASIDRAGGEKLFF,TGTGCCAGCATCGACAGGGCGGGAGGTGAAAAACTGTTTTTT
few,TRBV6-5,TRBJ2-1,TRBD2,CASSHTGTSGRWYNEQFF,TGTGCCAGCAGTCACACCGGGACTAGCGGGAGGTGGTACAATGAGCAGTTCTTC
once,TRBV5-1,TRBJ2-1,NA,CASSFPPASYKEQFF,TGCGCCAGCAGCTTTCCCCCGGCGTCCTACAAAGAGCAGTTCTTC
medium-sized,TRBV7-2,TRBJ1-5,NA,CASSLMGSSNQPQHF,TGTGCCAGCAGCTTAATGGGGTCGAGCAATCAGCCCCAGCATTTT
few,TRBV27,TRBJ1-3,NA,CASSLGGSSGNTIYF,TGTGCCAGCAGTTTGGGGGGTTCCTCAGGAAACACCATATATTTT